The text below deals with one T cell receptor beta chain. Its antigen is unidentified. The data belong to a study of cytomegalovirus exposure and HLA in healthy donors. The primer mix had 60 Vbeta and 13 Jbeta primers. Sequencing used immunoSEQ multiplex PCR; TCRdb keeps in-frame clones, though not all of them. The table records approximately 180,000 clones, approximately 86% of them present only once. The trim removed 0 bases at V and 4 bases at J, leaving 2 bases unmatched. The germline V gene encodes CDR1 SGHDT and CDR2 YYEEEE. This CDR3 region has 14 residues. Study results and caveats: Further analysis, carried out later, found HLA-associated TCR beta chains more clonally expanded than equally common other chains. It was in a later analysis that TCR association rates were seen to vary by HLA locus, highest for DRB1 and lowest for HLA-C.

The chain combines TRBV5-6 with TRBJ1-2; the match to TRBD1 covers 8 bases. The sample consisted of PBMCs. The source is a woman in her late teens or twenties in good health and CMV-seronegative. CDR3 amino acids: CASSLGDRSYGYTF. The CDR3 region has the DNA TGTGCCAGCAGCTTGGGGGACAGGTCCTATGGCTACACCTTC.